Below are 16 T cell receptor beta chains sequenced from a single sample in a study of metastatic and nonmetastatic thyroid tumors. MiXCR re-clonotyped the PCR reads for TCRdb. In the table there are roughly 18,000 clones, more than 30% of which are singletons. Among the patients, none had received any treatment before thyroid surgery. The sample consisted of tumor tissue. The receptor set was obtained from a male donor with papillary thyroid cancer or a benign thyroid nodule (not recorded which). Some clones in this sample may be carry-over from other donors' samples.

The chain carries TRBV29-1 and TRBJ1-2; 7 bases are shared with TRBD1. CDR1 is SQVTM, CDR2 ANQGSEA, per germline. Losses at the gene ends were 6 bases for V and 8 bases for J; bases not matched to a gene: 3. The CDR3 loop spans 10 amino acids. CDR3 sequence (DNA): TGCAGCGTCGAGACAGGGGGCTACACCTTC. Protein: CSVETGGYTF.

By share, this clone ranks as medium-sized. The chain couples TRBV24-1 to TRBJ2-1; 9 nucleotides line up with TRBD1. The V gene's germline CDR1 is KGHDR and CDR2 SFDVKD. This CDR3 spans 16 amino acids. The ends lost 1 base at V and 9 bases at J; junction bases unmatched: 9. The CDR3: CATSDFDRGGSGEQFF. DNA for the CDR3: TGTGCCACCAGTGATTTCGACAGGGGGGGTTCCGGTGAGCAGTTCTTC.

This clone came up a few times. The V and J genes are TRBV12-3 or TRBV12-4 and TRBJ2-1; the D is unclear. Trimming removed 2 bases from V and 10 bases from J, with 24 bases in between. The CDR3 length is 17 residues. The CDR3 sequence: CASSLPRIGKDLFEQFF. The CDR3 DNA reads TGTGCCAGCAGTTTACCCCGTATAGGGAAAGATTTATTCGAGCAGTTCTTC.

This chain connects TRBV10-3 to TRBJ2-1, with D possibly being TRBD2 (5 bases). The CDR3 has 15 residues. The germline V gene encodes CDR1 ENHRY and CDR2 SYGVKD. Deletions cut 4 bases from V and 6 bases from J, with 16 bases between. The CDR3 DNA reads TGTGCCATCAGTGGCCTCCGGGGTAGTTCCAATGAGCAGTTCTTC. Its protein product is CAISGLRGSSNEQFF.

This chain uses TRBV5-1 with TRBJ2-7; weak D call: TRBD1 (5 bases). Per germline, CDR1 SGHRS and CDR2 YFSETQ. Trimming cost V 4 bases and J 2 bases, with 16 bases left between them. The CDR3 sequence is 15 residues long. This chain's CDR3 is CASSQQGSSTYEQYF. CDR3 nucleotide sequence: TGCGCCAGCAGCCAGCAGGGAAGTTCAACCTACGAGCAGTACTTC.

Ten or more counts support this clone. J is TRBJ2-1 and V is TRBV19, with a tentative D call TRBD1 (6 bases). Trimming left V 5 bases short and J 0 bases short, with 11 bases between. Germline V gene lookup returns CDR1 LNHDA and CDR2 SQIVND (reference sequence). This CDR3 spans 15 amino acids. The CDR3 sequence is CASSAIQGSYNEQFF. As DNA, the CDR3 is TGTGCCAGTAGTGCAATACAGGGCTCCTACAATGAGCAGTTCTTC.

This clone was observed at least ten times. This sequence joins TRBV6-4 and TRBJ2-3; 8 positions match TRBD2. Trimming at V came to 2 bases and at J to 4 bases, leaving 8 bases not matched to a gene. CDR1 and CDR2 from the germline V gene are MRHNA and SNTAGT. The length of the CDR3 is 16 residues. CDR3 in amino acids: CASSDGAGVGADTQYF. As DNA, the CDR3 is TGTGCCAGCAGTGACGGAGCGGGAGTCGGGGCAGATACGCAGTATTTT.

This clone is judged medium-sized (0.01 to 0.1%). The chain combines TRBV5-1 with TRBJ2-2, with 10 positions matching TRBD2. The CDR3 contains 18 residues. The ends lost 0 bases at V and 0 bases at J; junction bases unmatched: 5. CDR1 and CDR2 (germline): SGHRS, YFSETQ. CDR3 residues: CASSLVGLAASNTGELFF. In DNA form, the CDR3 reads TGCGCCAGCAGCTTGGTAGGACTAGCGGCTTCGAACACCGGGGAGCTGTTTTTT.

This clone has a count of ten or more. The chain carries TRBV29-1 and TRBJ1-2; tentative D call: TRBD1 (6 bases). V was trimmed by 5 bases and J by 2 bases, leaving 15 bases between them. This CDR3 spans 14 amino acids. Per the germline V gene, CDR1 is SQVTM and CDR2 is ANQGSEA. The CDR3 spells CSVSGTLGNYGYTF. The CDR3 DNA reads as TGCAGCGTTTCCGGGACACTGGGCAACTATGGCTACACCTTC.

The V and J genes are TRBV19 and TRBJ1-2; possibly TRBD1 for D (5 bases). Germline CDR1 reads LNHDA; CDR2 reads SQIVND (reference sequence). This CDR3 has 12 residues. V lost 5 bases and J lost 8, with 12 bases in between. CDR3 nucleotides: TGTGCCAGTAGTCCCCAGGGACGGGGCTACACCTTC. It yields the protein CASSPQGRGYTF.

This clone was detected only once. The rearrangement uses TRBV20-1 and TRBJ2-7, with 11 bases fitting TRBD2. Germline CDR1 DFQATT, CDR2 SNEGSKA (reference sequence). The CDR3 extends over 15 amino acids. The V and J ends lost 4 bases and 5 bases, in that order; junction bases with no gene match: 10. CDR3 nucleotide sequence: TGCAGTGCTAAGGCAGGACTAGCGGGCTACGACGAGCAGTACTTC. Amino acid sequence: CSAKAGLAGYDEQYF.

There are many counts of this clone. The chain recombines TRBV4-2 with TRBJ2-6, with D maybe TRBD1 (6 bases). The V and J ends lost 3 bases and 0 bases respectively, with 9 bases between them. The CDR3 sequence is 16 residues long. Germline CDR1 LGHNA, CDR2 YNFKEQ. Here the CDR3 reads CASSHEDSSGANVLTF. The CDR3 DNA reads TGTGCCAGCAGCCACGAGGACAGCTCTGGGGCCAACGTCCTGACTTTC.

With regard to this clone: Other DNA sequences in the sample encode the same CDR3. This chain connects TRBV6-1 to TRBJ2-1, with D possibly being TRBD2 (5 bases). Germline CDR1 MNHNS, CDR2 SASEGT. With 3 bases removed from V and 4 bases from J, the gap between germline ends came to 13 bases. CDR3 size: 15 residues. CDR3 nucleotides: TGTGCCAGCAGTGAGCTAGCTGGGGATTACAATGAGCAGTTCTTC. This gives the protein CASSELAGDYNEQFF.

By frequency in the sample, this clone is medium-sized. J is TRBJ2-7 and V is TRBV6-1; 11 bases align to TRBD1. The CDR3 is 15 amino acids. Germline CDR1 MNHNS, CDR2 SASEGT. The ends lost 8 bases at V and 6 bases at J; junction bases unmatched: 12. CDR3 sequence (DNA): TGTGCCAGCCCCCCGGGACAGGGGGGATGTGGCGAGCAGTACTTC. Residues: CASPPGQGGCGEQYF.

In this sample, this clone turned up many times. V is TRBV20-1 and J is TRBJ1-1; 7 nucleotides line up with TRBD1. V lost 3 bases to trimming and J lost 0 bases; unmatched junction nucleotides: 10. CDR1 DFQATT and CDR2 SNEGSKA come from the germline V gene (reference sequence). This CDR3 contains 16 residues. DNA for the CDR3: TGCAGTGCTAGGCCATTCGGGACAGACATGAACACTGAAGCTTTCTTT. This sequence encodes CSARPFGTDMNTEAFF.

As to this clone: As the CDR3 is not closed by the conserved phenylalanine or tryptophan, this likely results from a read error. This rearrangement joins TRBV14 to TRBJ1-1; perhaps TRBD1 as D (5 bases). In germline, CDR1 is SGHDN, CDR2 FVKESK. CDR3 length equals 12 residues. This CDR3 is CASIQDRRGAFY. CDR3 nucleotide sequence: TGTGCCAGCATCCAAGATAGGAGGGGAGCTTTCTAT.